This TCR beta chain comes out of a study of T cells in localized non-small cell lung cancer. This clone was recorded a few times. Its antigen is not identified. The study, taken as a whole, reports: Analysis by sequencing included only one tumor region, so heterogeneity remains possible. In uninvolved adjacent lung, T cell clonality reached its highest value, exceeding tumor.

Using immunoSEQ multiplex PCR, the repertoire was profiled, and TCRdb retains in-frame clones only, with some absent. The table records about 6,700 clones, around 42% of them present only once. The germline V gene has CDR1 MDHEN and CDR2 SYDVKM. The CDR3 has 12 residues. V was clipped by 5 bases and J by 8 bases, with 10 bases between them. The sequenced sample was lung tumor tissue, obtained before any cancer treatment. The receptor was isolated from a man between 35 and 75 years old with stage III lung adenocarcinoma. The V call is TRBV28, the J call TRBJ1-5; possible D gene TRBD1, 5 bases. The CDR3 protein is CASSNWGEPQHF. For the CDR3, the DNA is TGTGCCAGCAGTAACTGGGGGGAGCCCCAGCATTTT.